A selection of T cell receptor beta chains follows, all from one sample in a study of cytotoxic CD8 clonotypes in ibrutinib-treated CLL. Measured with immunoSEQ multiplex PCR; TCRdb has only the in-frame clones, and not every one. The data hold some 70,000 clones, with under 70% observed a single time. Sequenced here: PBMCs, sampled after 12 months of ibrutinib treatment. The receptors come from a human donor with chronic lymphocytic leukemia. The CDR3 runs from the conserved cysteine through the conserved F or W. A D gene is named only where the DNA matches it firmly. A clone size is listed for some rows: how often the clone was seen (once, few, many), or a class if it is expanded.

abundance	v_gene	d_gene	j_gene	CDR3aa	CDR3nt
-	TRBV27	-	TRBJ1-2	CASRPTGTLNYGYTF	TGTGCCAGCAGACCAACCGGGACACTTAACTATGGCTACACCTTC
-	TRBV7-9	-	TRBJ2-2	CASSSLSPNTGELFF	TGTGCCAGCAGCTCTCTCAGCCCGAACACCGGGGAGCTGTTTTTT
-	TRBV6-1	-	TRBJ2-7	CATAPGGTGEQYF	TGTGCCACCGCCCCGGGGGGGACAGGAGAGCAGTACTTC
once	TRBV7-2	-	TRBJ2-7	CASSPTGTRRSYEQYF	TGTGCCAGCAGCCCGACAGGCACAAGGCGGTCCTACGAGCAGTACTTC
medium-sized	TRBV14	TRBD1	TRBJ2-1	CASSQDPWTGGINEQFF	TGTGCCAGCAGCCAAGACCCGTGGACAGGGGGGATCAATGAGCAGTTCTTC
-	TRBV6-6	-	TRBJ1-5	CASSYVGGQPQHF	TGTGCCAGCAGTTACGTAGGGGGGCAGCCCCAGCATTTT
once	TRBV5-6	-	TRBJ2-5	CASSFERGQETQYF	TGTGCCAGCAGCTTCGAGAGGGGGCAAGAGACCCAGTACTTC
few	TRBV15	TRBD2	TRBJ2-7	CATTGTSTYEQYF	TGTGCCACCACGGGGACTAGTACCTACGAGCAGTACTTC
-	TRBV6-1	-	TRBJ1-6	CASSGRFGNSPLHF	TGTGCCAGCTCTGGGAGGTTTGGGAATTCACCCCTCCACTTT
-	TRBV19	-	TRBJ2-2	CASSRGTANTGELFF	TGTGCCAGTAGTAGAGGGACCGCGAACACCGGGGAGCTGTTTTTT
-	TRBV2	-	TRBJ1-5	CASSPDRYSNQPQHF	TGTGCCAGCAGTCCGGACAGATATAGCAATCAGCCCCAGCATTTT
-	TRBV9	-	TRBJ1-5	CASSARETEPYSNQPQHF	TGTGCCAGCAGCGCCCGGGAGACCGAACCCTATAGCAATCAGCCCCAGCATTTT
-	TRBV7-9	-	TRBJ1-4	CASSTDGEKLFF	TGTGCCAGCAGCACGGACGGTGAAAAACTGTTTTTT
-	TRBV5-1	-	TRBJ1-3	CASSLRRAADSGNTIYF	TGCGCCAGCAGCTTGCGGCGCGCAGCAGACTCTGGAAACACCATATATTTT
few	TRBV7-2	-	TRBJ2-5	CASSPGFETQYF	TGTGCCAGCAGTCCAGGCTTCGAGACCCAGTACTTC
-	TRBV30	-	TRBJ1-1	CAWSAPSGVNTEAFF	TGTGCCTGGAGTGCCCCCAGCGGAGTAAACACTGAAGCTTTCTTT
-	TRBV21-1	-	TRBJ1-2	CASSRPDRNYGYTF	TGTGCCAGCAGCAGACCAGACAGGAACTATGGCTACACCTTC
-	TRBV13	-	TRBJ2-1	CASRTYNEQFF	TGTGCCAGCAGGACCTACAATGAGCAGTTCTTC
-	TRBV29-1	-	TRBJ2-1	CSVHRDAAYNEQFF	TGCAGCGTTCACCGGGACGCAGCCTACAATGAGCAGTTCTTC
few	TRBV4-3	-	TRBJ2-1	CASSQGQGWSYNEQFF	TGCGCCAGCAGCCAAGGGCAGGGTTGGTCCTACAATGAGCAGTTCTTC
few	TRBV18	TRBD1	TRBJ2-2	CASSTRDSTGELFF	TGTGCCAGCTCAACAAGGGACAGCACCGGGGAGCTGTTTTTT
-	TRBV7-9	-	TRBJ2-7	CASSLSEGEQYF	TGTGCCAGCAGCTTGTCGGAAGGCGAGCAGTACTTC
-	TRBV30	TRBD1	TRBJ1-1	CAWGQGGTEAFF	TGTGCCTGGGGACAGGGGGGGACTGAAGCTTTCTTT
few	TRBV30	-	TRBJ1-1	CAWSGDLNTEAFF	TGTGCCTGGAGTGGTGATTTGAACACTGAAGCTTTCTTT
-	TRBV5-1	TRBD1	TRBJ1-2	CASSPGTVNYGYTF	TGCGCCAGCAGCCCCGGGACAGTCAACTATGGCTACACCTTC
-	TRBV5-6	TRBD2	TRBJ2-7	CASSSGLAAPGQYF	TGTGCCAGCAGTTCGGGACTAGCGGCCCCAGGGCAGTACTTC
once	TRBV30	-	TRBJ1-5	CAWSLRQVNQPQHF	TGTGCCTGGAGTTTGCGACAGGTCAATCAGCCCCAGCATTTT
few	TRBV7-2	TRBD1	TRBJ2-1	CASSTTTGVEQFF	TGTGCCAGCAGCACCACGACAGGGGTTGAGCAGTTCTTC
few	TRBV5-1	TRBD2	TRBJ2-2	CASSLTLAHTGELFF	TGCGCCAGCAGCTTGACACTAGCGCATACCGGGGAGCTGTTTTTT
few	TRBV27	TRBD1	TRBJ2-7	CASSLGQGVYEQYF	TGTGCCAGCAGTTTAGGACAGGGGGTCTACGAGCAGTACTTC
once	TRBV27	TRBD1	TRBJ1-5	CASSLGTGGNQPQHF	TGTGCCAGCAGTTTGGGGACAGGAGGCAATCAGCCCCAGCATTTT
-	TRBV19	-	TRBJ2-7	CASSIVPSFYEQYF	TGTGCCAGTAGTATAGTTCCGAGCTTCTACGAGCAGTACTTC
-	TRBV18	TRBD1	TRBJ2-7	CASSPHSTGDEQYF	TGTGCCAGCTCACCACACTCGACAGGGGACGAGCAGTACTTC
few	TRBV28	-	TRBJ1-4	CASSLGPRPEKLFF	TGTGCCAGCAGTTTAGGGCCCCGACCTGAAAAACTGTTTTTT
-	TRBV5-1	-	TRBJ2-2	CASSRTESYTGELFF	TGCGCCAGCAGCAGGACAGAGTCATACACCGGGGAGCTGTTTTTT
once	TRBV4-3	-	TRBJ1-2	CASSQDFGKSYGYTF	TGCGCCAGCAGCCAAGATTTTGGGAAATCCTATGGCTACACCTTC
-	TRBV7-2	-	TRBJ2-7	CASSLGLASEQYF	TGTGCCAGCAGCTTGGGACTGGCCTCGGAGCAGTACTTC
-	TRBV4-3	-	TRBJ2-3	CASSQDHLWWRGLTSTDTQYF	TGCGCCAGCAGCCAAGACCATCTGTGGTGGCGGGGGCTTACTAGCACAGATACGCAGTATTTT
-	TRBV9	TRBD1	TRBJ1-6	CASSDSGTGPSPLHF	TGTGCCAGCAGCGATTCCGGGACAGGGCCTTCACCCCTCCACTTT
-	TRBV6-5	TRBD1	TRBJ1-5	CASRQGHQPQHF	TGTGCCAGCCGACAGGGGCATCAGCCCCAGCATTTT
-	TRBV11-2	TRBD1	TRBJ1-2	CASSLGDSGGYGYTF	TGTGCCAGCAGCTTAGGGGACAGCGGGGGTTATGGCTACACCTTC
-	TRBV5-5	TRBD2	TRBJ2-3	CASSPGGSPTQYF	TGTGCCAGCAGCCCGGGAGGCAGTCCTACGCAGTATTTT
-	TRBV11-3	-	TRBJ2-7	CASSLDPGKAYEQYF	TGTGCCAGCAGCTTAGATCCAGGGAAAGCCTACGAGCAGTACTTC
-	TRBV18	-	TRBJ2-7	CASSLDSSYEQYF	TGTGCCAGCTCCCTAGACAGCAGCTACGAGCAGTACTTC
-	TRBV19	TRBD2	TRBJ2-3	CASTESLAGGDTQYF	TGTGCCAGTACCGAATCACTAGCGGGGGGGGATACGCAGTATTTT